The 15 T cell receptor beta chains below come from one sample, sequenced in a study of type 1 and type 2 diabetes patients. Amplification started from genomic DNA. The TCR beta CDR3 region was amplified using 30 forward and 13 reverse primers. In TCRdb, the multiplex PCR reads were re-called with MiXCR into one record per CDR3 protein. The sample yields about 250,000 distinct CDR3 sequences, around 47% seen once. Source material: peripheral blood mononuclear cells (PBMCs). The receptor set was obtained from a man aged 18 to 29 with type 2 diabetes.

This clonotype was observed once. The V call is TRBV5-1, the J call TRBJ2-2, with 7 nucleotides matching TRBD1. Germline V gene sequence: CDR1 SGHRS, CDR2 YFSETQ. The CDR3 runs 16 residues. V gave up 1 base and J gave up 5 bases; unmatched junction bases: 8. Here the CDR3 reads CASSLKTGVVTGELFF. The CDR3 coding sequence is TGCGCCAGCAGCTTGAAAACAGGGGTGGTAACCGGGGAGCTGTTTTTT. Looking up the rest from reference TRBV5-1 and TRBJ2-2 gives the full variable domain: KAGVTQTPRYLIKTRGQQVTLSCSPISGHRSVSWYQQTPGQGLQFLFEYFSETQRNKGNFPGRFSGRQFSNSRSEMNVSTLELGDSALYLCASSLKTGVVTGELFFGEGSRLTVL.

This clonotype was seen at least ten times. In DNA, the CDR3 is TGTGCCATCAGTCCCCGGGATAGCGATGGCTACACCTTC. Translated, it gives CAISPRDSDGYTF. The rearrangement uses TRBV10-3 and TRBJ1-2; D unclear. CDR3 size: 13 residues. Germline-derived CDR1 and CDR2 are ENHRY and SYGVKD. Trimming stripped 5 bases from V and 6 bases from J, with 13 bases between.

The rearrangement uses TRBV28 and TRBJ2-7, with D uncertain. The germline gives CDR1 MDHEN, CDR2 SYDVKM. CDR3 size: 11 residues. V lost 4 bases and J 11 bases, leaving 12 bases between the germline ends. CDR3 residues: CASSSPAQKYF. The CDR3 nucleotides read TGTGCCAGCAGTTCCCCCGCCCAGAAGTACTTC.

V is TRBV20-1 and J is TRBJ2-3, with D unclear. Trimming pared 2 bases from V and 3 bases from J, leaving 3 bases between. Germline CDR1 and CDR2: DFQATT and SNEGSKA (reference sequence). This CDR3 contains 11 residues. CDR3 nucleotides: TGCAGTGCTAGAACTACAGATACGCAGTATTTT. It yields the protein CSARTTDTQYF.

This sequence joins TRBV20-1 and TRBJ1-4; the D is unclear. Trimming left V 3 bases short and J 6 bases short, with 14 bases between. Germline CDR1 DFQATT, CDR2 SNEGSKA (reference sequence). The CDR3 length is 14 residues. The CDR3 coding sequence is TGCAGTGCTAGTCGTCTTAGGGAAGATGAAAAACTGTTTTTT. As protein: CSASRLREDEKLFF.

CDR3 DNA sequence: TGTGCCAGCAGCCACGGCGCGGCCGGGGAGCTGTTTTTT. It translates to CASSHGAAGELFF. The gene calls are TRBV11-3 and TRBJ2-2; D remains unclear. Trimming removed 5 bases from V and 6 bases from J, with 10 bases in between. The CDR3 runs 13 residues. Germline loops: CDR1 SGHNT, CDR2 YENEEA. Full variable domain (missing parts from reference TRBV11-3 and TRBJ2-2): EAGVVQSPRYKIIEKKQPVAFWCNPISGHNTLYWYLQNLGQGPELLIRYENEEAVDDSQLPKDRFSAERLKGVDSTLKIQPAELGDSAVYLCASSHGAAGELFFGEGSRLTVL.

CDR3: CASSATSGIGEQFF. The CDR3 DNA is TGTGCCAGTAGTGCGACTAGCGGCATCGGAGAGCAGTTCTTC. The chain recombines TRBV19 with TRBJ2-1; 9 bases are a match to TRBD2. Germline CDR1 reads LNHDA; CDR2 reads SQIVND (reference sequence). This CDR3 is 14 amino acids long. The V segment lost 5 bases and the J segment 10 bases; nucleotides outside the gene matches: 9.

CDR3 in amino acids: CASSESGGLGAEAFF. CDR3 DNA: TGTGCCAGCAGTGAATCCGGGGGGCTAGGGGCTGAAGCTTTCTTT. The chain recombines TRBV27 with TRBJ1-1; D is possibly TRBD1 (6 bases). The CDR3 is 15 amino acids. The V end lost 5 bases, the J end lost 6 bases, and 19 bases lay between the germline ends. CDR1 and CDR2 (germline): MNHEY, SMNVEV (reference sequence).

The chain recombines TRBV11-3 with TRBJ2-3; D is unresolved. Trimming took 5 bases from V and 4 from J, leaving 10 bases between them. The CDR3 has 13 residues. In germline, CDR1 is SGHNT, CDR2 YENEEA. CDR3 loop: CASSTQFADTQYF. CDR3 DNA: TGTGCCAGCAGCACTCAATTCGCAGATACGCAGTATTTT. The full variable domain, its missing parts supplied by reference TRBV11-3 and TRBJ2-3, is EAGVVQSPRYKIIEKKQPVAFWCNPISGHNTLYWYLQNLGQGPELLIRYENEEAVDDSQLPKDRFSAERLKGVDSTLKIQPAELGDSAVYLCASSTQFADTQYFGPGTRLTVL.

This chain uses TRBV12-3 or TRBV12-4 with TRBJ1-2; D is unclear. CDR3 length: 13 residues. Trimming removed 5 bases from V and 4 bases from J, with 11 bases in between. CDR3 region: CASSGMGGYGYTF. The CDR3 region has the DNA TGTGCCAGCAGTGGAATGGGAGGCTATGGCTACACCTTC.

The V call is TRBV24-1, the J call TRBJ2-5; TRBD1 is a possible D gene (7 bases). V lost 2 bases, J lost 6 bases, and 12 bases lay in between. This CDR3 has 14 amino acids. CDR1 and CDR2 (germline): KGHDR, SFDVKD. CDR3 sequence: CATSDSTGRKTQYF. The CDR3 DNA follows: TGTGCCACCAGTGATTCGACAGGGAGGAAGACCCAGTACTTC.

This clonotype was counted a few times. The chain uses TRBV30 and TRBJ1-5; D not resolved. CDR1 and CDR2 (germline): GTSNPN, SVGIG (reference sequence). There are 13 residues in the CDR3. Trimming cost V 3 bases and J 4 bases, with 10 bases left between them. The CDR3 DNA reads TGTGCCTGGAGCGCGGCCTTTAATCAGCCCCAGCATTTT. The encoded protein is CAWSAAFNQPQHF.

For this clonotype: A read error may explain this, as a much larger clone is one base away. CDR3 sequence reads: CASSEQVVDYSSPLHF. The CDR3, as DNA: TGTGCCAGCAGCGAACAAGTCGTGGACTATAGTTCACCCCTCCACTTT. This chain connects TRBV2 to TRBJ1-6; D is unresolved. This CDR3 has 16 residues. Germline CDR1 SNHLY, CDR2 FYNNEI. Looking up the rest from reference TRBV2 and TRBJ1-6 gives the full variable domain: EPEVTQTPSHQVTQMGQEVILRCVPISNHLYFYWYRQILGQKVEFLVSFYNNEISEKSEIFDDQFSVERPDGSNFTLKIRSTKLEDSAMYFCASSEQVVDYSSPLHFGNGTRLTVT.

This chain uses TRBV5-1 with TRBJ2-3, with TRBD2 identical over 11 bases. The trim removed 0 bases at V and 4 bases at J, leaving 7 bases unmatched. CDR1 is SGHRS and CDR2 is YFSETQ in the germline V gene. This CDR3 contains 17 residues. The CDR3 sequence is CASSLGTSGRFPDTQYF. The CDR3 DNA reads as TGCGCCAGCAGCTTGGGCACTAGCGGGAGATTTCCAGATACGCAGTATTTT.

This clonotype was picked up a small number of times. The rearrangement links TRBV14 to TRBJ2-7; D is perhaps TRBD1 (6 bases). The CDR3 spans 15 residues. The germline V gene encodes CDR1 SGHDN and CDR2 FVKESK. V lost 4 bases and J lost 2, with 15 bases in between. DNA of the CDR3: TGTGCCAGCAGCCGGTATGGTGGGGACACCTACGAGCAGTACTTC. Its protein is CASSRYGGDTYEQYF.